The next 10 T cell receptor beta chains were all read from a single sample in a study of T-cell memory formation after mild COVID-19. TCRdb reprocessed the 5' RACE reads via MiXCR and lists one record per CDR3 protein. The table records a few hundred thousand distinct CDR3 sequences, around a quarter of them present only once. The sample was PBMCs or a T cell subset sorted from them (not recorded which). The receptors were gathered from an adult woman who had mild COVID-19 (a few samples of this study predate the infection). Cell type and time point are not known.

V is TRBV27 and J is TRBJ2-7; 7 bases are shared with TRBD2. Germline loops: CDR1 MNHEY, CDR2 SMNVEV (reference sequence). J was trimmed by 6 bases and V by 2 bases; bases with no gene match: 7. The CDR3 is 14 residues long. This chain's CDR3 is CASSLRSGRVEQYF. For the CDR3, the DNA is TGTGCCAGCAGTTTAAGGTCAGGGAGGGTCGAGCAGTACTTC.

This clonotype was seen at least ten times. The rearrangement links TRBV7-2 to TRBJ2-7; D not resolved. V lost 5 bases, J lost 3 bases, and 14 bases lay in between. The CDR3 is 14 amino acids. Germline V CDR1 and CDR2: SGHTA, FQGNSA. The CDR3 protein is CASSPSWASYEQYF. The CDR3 DNA is TGTGCCAGCAGCCCGAGCTGGGCCAGCTACGAGCAGTACTTC.

This clonotype showed up just a few times. The V gene is TRBV5-1, the J gene TRBJ2-6; D is unclear. The ends were cut back, 6 bases at V and 0 bases at J, with 13 bases in the middle. Germline assignment: CDR1 SGHRS and CDR2 YFSETQ. The CDR3 extends over 16 amino acids. CDR3 sequence reads: CASTRAASSGANVLTF. The CDR3 DNA is TGCGCCAGCACTCGGGCAGCAAGCTCTGGGGCCAACGTCCTGACTTTC.

The rearrangement links TRBV7-9 to TRBJ2-5; no clear D. Between the trimmed V and J ends, which lost 5 bases and 3 bases, there was a span of 10 bases. CDR1 and CDR2 from the germline V gene are SEHNR and FQNEAQ (reference sequence). CDR3 size: 13 residues. CDR3: CASSVSEKETQYF. DNA for the CDR3: TGTGCCAGCAGCGTGTCGGAAAAAGAGACCCAGTACTTC. The full variable domain, completed using reference TRBV7-9 and TRBJ2-5, is DTGVSQNPRHKITKRGQNVTFRCDPISEHNRLYWYRQTLGQGPEFLTYFQNEAQLEKSRLLSDRFSAERPKGSFSTLEIQRTEQGDSAMYLCASSVSEKETQYFGPGTRLLVL.

Concerning this clonotype itself: Germline and junction disagree at one end, which may indicate a read error. The chain has TRBV3-1 and TRBJ2-7; no clear D gene. Looked up from germline, CDR1 is LGHDT and CDR2 is YNNKEL (reference sequence). This CDR3 is 15 amino acids long. The CDR3 loop reads CSSSQDISSPFEQYF. The CDR3 bases are TGTTCCAGCAGCCAAGATATAAGCTCCCCGTTCGAGCAGTACTTC.

This clonotype has just a few counts. The chain uses TRBV3-1 and TRBJ1-2; D is undetermined. This CDR3 is 12 amino acids long. Germline values: CDR1 LGHDT, CDR2 YNNKEL (reference sequence). V lost 10 bases and J 6 bases, leaving 15 bases between the germline ends. CDR3 DNA: TGTGCCACCCATTCTGGAGGGAATGGCTACACCTTC. This codes for CATHSGGNGYTF.

This clonotype was seen more than once but under ten times. This sequence joins TRBV2 and TRBJ2-7; a possible D gene is TRBD2 (6 bases). The CDR3 sequence is 14 residues long. The germline V gene has CDR1 SNHLY and CDR2 FYNNEI. V lost 4 bases, J lost 0 bases, and 10 bases lay in between. The CDR3 region has the DNA TGTGCCAGCAGTGGGGACTCCAGCTCCTACGAGCAGTACTTC. Translation: CASSGDSSSYEQYF.

A few counts support this clonotype. V and J are TRBV4-2 and TRBJ2-2; D gene unclear. V lost 1 base and J 0 bases, leaving 9 bases between the germline ends. Germline CDR1 is LGHNA and CDR2 is YNFKEQ. CDR3 length: 16 amino acids. DNA of the CDR3: TGTGCCAGCAGCCAAGTTGTTTACCCGAACACCGGGGAGCTGTTTTTT. Protein product: CASSQVVYPNTGELFF.

The gene calls are TRBV19 and TRBJ2-1; the D is unclear. Trimming removed 5 bases at V and 0 bases at J, with 14 bases between. The CDR3 sequence is 16 residues long. Germline V CDR1 and CDR2: LNHDA, SQIVND (reference sequence). In DNA, the CDR3 is TGTGCCAGTAGTCTAGGACCTTACATCTCCTACAATGAGCAGTTCTTC. Amino acids: CASSLGPYISYNEQFF.

The genes are TRBV5-1 and TRBJ2-5; D is possibly TRBD1 (5 bases). The CDR3 has 16 residues. The germline CDR1 and CDR2 sequences are SGHRS and YFSETQ. Trimming cost V 4 bases and J 4 bases, with 20 bases left between them. Here the CDR3 reads CASSPGGAAMGETQYF. The CDR3 region has the DNA TGCGCCAGCAGCCCGGGTGGGGCGGCGATGGGAGAGACCCAGTACTTC.